Shown below are 30 T cell receptor beta chains from a single sample sequenced in a study of T cells after yellow fever vaccination. From the 5' RACE reads, TCRdb called clonotypes with MiXCR, one entry per CDR3 protein. The sample lists just over 300,000 distinct CDR3 sequences; roughly 3.5% were seen once. The material was PBMCs, obtained on the day of the yellow fever booster vaccination. The source of these receptors is a man aged 18 to 35 who received the YFV17D yellow fever vaccine.

The V and J genes are TRBV7-2 and TRBJ2-1; no firm D call. The V end lost 5 bases, the J end lost 10 bases, and 15 bases lay between the germline ends. Per the germline V gene, CDR1 is SGHTA and CDR2 is FQGNSA. The CDR3 spans 13 residues. CDR3 sequence reads: CASSNQPGREQFF. The CDR3 DNA sequence: TGTGCCAGCAGCAACCAGCCGGGTAGGGAGCAGTTCTTC.

This clonotype appeared many times. The chain uses TRBV7-2 and TRBJ2-5; D possibly corresponds to TRBD2 (6 bases). CDR3 length equals 14 residues. Germline CDR1 is SGHTA and CDR2 is FQGNSA. Trimming pared 1 base from V and 4 bases from J, leaving 10 bases between. The CDR3 sequence is CASSLVVGGETQYF. The CDR3 DNA reads as TGTGCCAGCAGCTTAGTAGTGGGGGGAGAGACCCAGTACTTC.

This clonotype was seen repeatedly, ten times or more. This chain connects TRBV28 to TRBJ1-4; D is uncertain. The V end lost 0 bases, the J end lost 5 bases, and 10 bases lay between the germline ends. Per germline, CDR1 MDHEN and CDR2 SYDVKM. This CDR3 comprises 15 residues. The CDR3 DNA sequence: TGTGCCAGCAGTTTATGGAGCACATCGAATGAAAAACTGTTTTTT. The encoded protein is CASSLWSTSNEKLFF.

The chain couples TRBV5-6 to TRBJ2-7, with TRBD2 matching 7 bases. V shed 4 bases, J shed 7 bases, and the junction held 17 bases outside the gene matches. Germline CDR1 reads SGHDT; CDR2 reads YYEEEE. The length of the CDR3 is 16 residues. The CDR3 here is CASSPRGEGSFAEQYF. The CDR3 nucleotides are TGTGCCAGCAGCCCTCGCGGGGAGGGCTCTTTTGCAGAGCAGTACTTC.

This clonotype was seen more than once but under ten times. This sequence joins TRBV4-3 and TRBJ1-2; the match to TRBD1 covers 8 bases. The CDR3 runs to 14 residues. J was trimmed by 6 bases and V by 1 base; bases with no gene match: 4. Germline-derived CDR1 and CDR2 are LGHNA and YSLEER. CDR3 residues: CASSQGQGPDGYTF. CDR3 nucleotides: TGCGCCAGCAGCCAAGGACAGGGGCCAGATGGCTACACCTTC.

There are a few counts of this clonotype. The J gene is TRBJ1-3, the V gene TRBV12-3 or TRBV12-4; D gene uncertain. V was shortened by 8 bases and J by 2 bases, with 16 bases between the two germline ends. This CDR3 comprises 15 residues. The CDR3 DNA follows: TGTGCCAGCGGGCAAGGGCGAACTGCTGGAAACACCATATATTTT. Residues: CASGQGRTAGNTIYF.

The CDR3 DNA reads as TGTGCCAGCAGGGGCGTTAACTATGGCTACACCTTC. Translated, it gives CASRGVNYGYTF. V gene TRBV6-5 combines with J gene TRBJ1-2, with no clear D. Per the germline V gene, CDR1 is MNHEY and CDR2 is SVGAGI. The CDR3 extends over 12 amino acids. Trimming took off 6 bases at V and 1 base at J, with 6 bases between the two ends.

This clonotype appeared a few times. J is TRBJ1-6 and V is TRBV20-1; the match to TRBD1 covers 7 bases. V trimming: 0 bases; J trimming: 4 bases; junction bases outside the gene matches: 3. This CDR3 is 15 amino acids long. Germline CDR1 reads DFQATT; CDR2 reads SNEGSKA (reference sequence). The CDR3 nucleotides are TGCAGTGCTAGAGAAAGGGGGCTTTATAATTCACCCCTCCACTTT. The encoded protein is CSARERGLYNSPLHF.

The rearrangement links TRBV28 to TRBJ1-2; TRBD1 is a possible D gene (6 bases). The CDR3 consists of 13 residues. Germline V gene sequence: CDR1 MDHEN, CDR2 SYDVKM. The V end lost 6 bases, the J end lost 4 bases, and 12 bases lay between the germline ends. The CDR3 nucleotides are TGTGCCAGCAGCTGGGGGGGGCTCTATGGCTACACCTTC. Its translation is CASSWGGLYGYTF.

This chain links TRBV20-1 with TRBJ2-3; TRBD2 matches at 11 bases. V shed 5 bases, J shed 4 bases, and the junction held 20 bases outside the gene matches. Germline V gene data show CDR1 as DFQATT and CDR2 as SNEGSKA (reference sequence). The CDR3 covers 19 residues. CDR3 residues: CSALTVAGGFLQNPDTQYF. CDR3 DNA: TGCAGTGCTTTGACTGTAGCGGGGGGGTTTCTACAAAACCCAGATACGCAGTATTTT.

The chain uses TRBV5-1 and TRBJ2-6; 10 nucleotides agree with TRBD1. V was clipped by 4 bases and J by 2 bases; unmatched bases: 3. The CDR3 totals 16 residues. Germline assignment: CDR1 SGHRS and CDR2 YFSETQ. The CDR3, as DNA: TGCGCCAGCAGCAGGGACAGGGGTGCTGGGGCCAACGTCCTGACTTTC. Encoded protein: CASSRDRGAGANVLTF.

This clonotype was detected only a few times. The V call is TRBV7-3, the J call TRBJ2-3; TRBD2 is a possible D gene (6 bases). The CDR3 contains 14 residues. Germline V lookup: CDR1 SGHTA, CDR2 FQGTGA. Trimming pared 5 bases from V and 11 bases from J, leaving 20 bases between. The CDR3, as DNA: TGTGCCAGCAGCACACAAAGCGGTCCGGAGGGGCAGTATTTT. Encoded protein: CASSTQSGPEGQYF.

This clonotype was recorded many times. The chain carries TRBV5-4 and TRBJ1-2; 10 nucleotides line up with TRBD1. J gave up 8 bases and V 5 bases, and 9 bases lay outside the gene matches. CDR1 is SGHNT and CDR2 is YYREEE in the germline V gene (reference sequence). There are 14 residues in the CDR3. Here the CDR3 reads CASSSGTGARGYTF. The CDR3 coding sequence is TGTGCCAGCAGTTCGGGGACAGGGGCTCGGGGCTACACCTTC.

This clonotype was detected many times. This chain links TRBV2 with TRBJ1-1; D gene uncertain. CDR3 length: 11 residues. The germline gives CDR1 SNHLY, CDR2 FYNNEI. The germline V and J ends were trimmed by 3 bases and 7 bases, with 6 bases remaining between them. The CDR3: CASSDPGEAFF. CDR3 nucleotide sequence: TGTGCCAGCAGTGACCCGGGTGAAGCTTTCTTT.

This chain joins TRBV6-5 and TRBJ1-2; 9 nucleotides line up with TRBD1. The germline gives CDR1 MNHEY, CDR2 SVGAGI. Trimming at V came to 1 base and at J to 3 bases, leaving 3 bases not matched to a gene. This CDR3 is 15 amino acids long. This CDR3 is CASSYLGQGYYGYTF. CDR3 in DNA: TGTGCCAGCAGTTACTTGGGACAGGGCTACTATGGCTACACCTTC.

The chain carries TRBV6-2 or TRBV6-3 and TRBJ2-7; 8 nucleotides match TRBD2. The CDR3 runs to 16 residues. Germline V gives CDR1 MNHEY, CDR2 SVGEGT. V was clipped by 2 bases and J by 2 bases; unmatched bases: 8. The CDR3 DNA follows: TGTGCCAGCAGTTACACCGCGGGGGGCTTTCCCTACGAGCAGTACGTC. As protein: CASSYTAGGFPYEQYV.

The sample holds many counts of this clonotype. The rearrangement uses TRBV6-6 and TRBJ2-5; 11 bases agree with TRBD2. V shed 7 bases, J shed 5 bases, and the junction held 3 bases outside the gene matches. The CDR3 consists of 13 residues. The V gene's germline CDR1 is MNHNY and CDR2 SVGAGI (reference sequence). CDR3 nucleotides: TGTGCCAGCATTTTAGCGGGGGGGGAGACCCAGTACTTC. Protein product: CASILAGGETQYF.

V usage is TRBV20-1 and J usage is TRBJ2-7, with 8 nucleotides matching TRBD1. V lost 5 bases to trimming and J lost 2 bases; unmatched junction nucleotides: 8. The germline V gene has CDR1 DFQATT and CDR2 SNEGSKA (reference sequence). This CDR3 has 14 residues. CDR3 amino acids: CSAVRDRFTYEQYV. CDR3 bases: TGCAGTGCTGTCCGGGACAGGTTCACCTACGAGCAGTACGTC.

Ten or more counts support this clonotype. The rearrangement links TRBV5-1 to TRBJ2-1; 8 nucleotides match TRBD2. Germline values: CDR1 SGHRS, CDR2 YFSETQ. J gave up 10 bases and V 3 bases, and 12 bases lay outside the gene matches. The CDR3 runs 15 residues. The CDR3 spells CASSSGGGTLGEQFF. The CDR3 bases are TGCGCCAGCAGCTCCGGGGGGGGGACATTAGGGGAGCAGTTCTTC.

The table lists this clonotype with a few counts. The chain recombines TRBV20-1 with TRBJ1-2; TRBD1 aligns across 9 bases. CDR1 and CDR2 (germline): DFQATT, SNEGSKA (reference sequence). V gave up 6 bases and J gave up 4 bases; unmatched junction bases: 9. The CDR3 covers 14 residues. CDR3 DNA: TGCAGTGCCTCGGACAGGGGTGAGATCTATGGCTACACCTTC. It codes for CSASDRGEIYGYTF.

The genes are TRBV4-3 and TRBJ1-1; no reliable D call. Trimming took off 0 bases at V and 0 bases at J, with 5 bases between the two ends. The CDR3 totals 14 residues. Germline-derived CDR1 and CDR2 are LGHNA and YSLEER. This chain's CDR3 is CASSQDGVNTEAFF. DNA for the CDR3: TGCGCCAGCAGCCAAGATGGGGTGAACACTGAAGCTTTCTTT.

This clonotype was observed at least ten times. The rearrangement uses TRBV10-3 and TRBJ2-3, with 8 bases identical to TRBD2. Per the germline V gene, CDR1 is ENHRY and CDR2 is SYGVKD. Trimming cost V 0 bases and J 2 bases; bases outside gene matches: 4. CDR3 length: 16 amino acids. In DNA, the CDR3 is TGTGCCATCAGTGAGTCCGGGGGGGGCAACACAGATACGCAGTATTTT. This translates into CAISESGGGNTDTQYF.

In this sample, this clonotype turned up many times. The rearrangement joins TRBV7-3 to TRBJ2-7, with TRBD2 matching over 15 bases. V shed 8 bases, J shed 7 bases, and the junction held 0 bases outside the gene matches. CDR3 size: 12 residues. Germline V gene data show CDR1 as SGHTA and CDR2 as FQGTGA. This CDR3 is CASGLAGGEQYF. The CDR3 nucleotides read TGTGCCAGCGGACTAGCGGGGGGGGAGCAGTACTTC.

This clonotype was counted at least ten times. The V gene is TRBV24-1, the J gene TRBJ2-7; 8 positions match TRBD1. Germline CDR1 is KGHDR and CDR2 is SFDVKD. This CDR3 has 15 residues. Trimming cost V 11 bases and J 7 bases; bases outside gene matches: 18. The CDR3 sequence is CANLPKDREVREQYF. The CDR3 coding sequence is TGTGCCAACCTCCCCAAGGACAGGGAGGTGAGGGAGCAGTACTTC.

In its sample, this clonotype was seen a few times. The V call is TRBV20-1, the J call TRBJ1-2; D perhaps matches TRBD1 (5 bases). Trimming removed 4 bases from V and 6 bases from J, with 12 bases in between. This CDR3 contains 12 residues. The germline V gene has CDR1 DFQATT and CDR2 SNEGSKA (reference sequence). The CDR3 sequence: CSATGGGDGYTF. Written as DNA, the CDR3 is TGCAGTGCTACGGGAGGAGGGGATGGCTACACCTTC.

This clonotype was seen ten or more times. The V and J genes are TRBV11-1 and TRBJ2-5; 10 bases align to TRBD2. The CDR3 has 17 amino acids. CDR1 is SGHAT, CDR2 FQDESV, per germline (reference sequence). With V trimmed by 4 bases and J by 4 bases, 12 bases remained unmatched. The CDR3 is CASSYQRGGVGGETQYF. The CDR3 nucleotides read TGTGCCAGCAGCTATCAGCGGGGGGGAGTTGGAGGAGAGACCCAGTACTTC. Combining the CDR3 with reference TRBV11-1 and TRBJ2-5 gives the whole variable domain EAEVAQSPRYKITEKSQAVAFWCDPISGHATLYWYRQILGQGPELLVQFQDESVVDDSQLPKDRFSAERLKGVDSTLKIQPAELGDSAMYLCASSYQRGGVGGETQYFGPGTRLLVL.

This chain joins TRBV4-1 and TRBJ2-4; TRBD1 or TRBD2 may be the D gene (6 bases each). CDR3 length: 17 amino acids. Germline V gene data show CDR1 as MGHRA and CDR2 as YSYEKL. V dropped 3 bases and J dropped 4 bases, with 19 bases sitting between them. In nucleotides, the CDR3 is TGCGCCAGCAGCCAGCATCATGGGGGGCTCGTGAAAAACATTCAGTACTTC. Encoded protein: CASSQHHGGLVKNIQYF.

This clonotype was detected ten times or more. The chain carries TRBV7-9 and TRBJ1-1; the D is unclear. V dropped 4 bases and J dropped 5 bases, with 14 bases sitting between them. CDR1 SEHNR and CDR2 FQNEAQ come from the germline V gene (reference sequence). This CDR3 comprises 14 residues. CDR3 loop: CASSSRDGGTEAFF. The DNA of the CDR3 is TGTGCCAGCAGCTCTCGAGACGGAGGGACTGAAGCTTTCTTT. Looking up the rest from reference TRBV7-9 and TRBJ1-1 gives the full variable domain: DTGVSQNPRHKITKRGQNVTFRCDPISEHNRLYWYRQTLGQGPEFLTYFQNEAQLEKSRLLSDRFSAERPKGSFSTLEIQRTEQGDSAMYLCASSSRDGGTEAFFGQGTRLTVV.

There are many counts of this clonotype. The gene calls are TRBV5-1 and TRBJ2-4; TRBD1 might be the D (6 bases). Trimming took 5 bases from V and 0 from J, leaving 12 bases between them. This CDR3 has 15 residues. The germline V gene encodes CDR1 SGHRS and CDR2 YFSETQ. Here the CDR3 DNA reads TGCGCCAGCAGTCTCTCACAGGGAGCCAAAAACATTCAGTACTTC. Translation gives CASSLSQGAKNIQYF.

This clonotype appeared many times. This sequence joins TRBV4-1 and TRBJ1-6; D possibly corresponds to TRBD1 (6 bases). V lost 0 bases, J lost 9 bases, and 9 bases lay in between. The CDR3 loop spans 14 amino acids. From germline, CDR1 is MGHRA and CDR2 YSYEKL. The CDR3 loop reads CASSQERGGSPLHF. The CDR3 coding sequence is TGCGCCAGCAGCCAAGAGAGGGGGGGTTCACCCCTCCACTTT.